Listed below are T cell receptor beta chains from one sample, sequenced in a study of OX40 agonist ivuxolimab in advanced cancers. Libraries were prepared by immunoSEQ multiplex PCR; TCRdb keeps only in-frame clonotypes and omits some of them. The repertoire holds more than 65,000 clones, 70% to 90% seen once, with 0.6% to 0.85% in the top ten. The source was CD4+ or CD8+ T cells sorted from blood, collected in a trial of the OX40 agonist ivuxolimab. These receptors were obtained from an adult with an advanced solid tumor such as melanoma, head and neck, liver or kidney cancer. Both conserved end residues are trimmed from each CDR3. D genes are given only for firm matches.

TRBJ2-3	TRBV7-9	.	ASSPRGPDTQY
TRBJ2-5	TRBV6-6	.	ASSYGGWETQY
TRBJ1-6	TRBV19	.	ASSNGGSNSPLH
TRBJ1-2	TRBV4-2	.	ASSREAAGNYGYT
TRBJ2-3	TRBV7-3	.	ASSSQPQQADMQY
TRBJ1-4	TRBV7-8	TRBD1	ASSYGQGAANEKLF
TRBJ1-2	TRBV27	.	ASTLRWGGNYGYT
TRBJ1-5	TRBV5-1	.	ASSGGGNQPQH
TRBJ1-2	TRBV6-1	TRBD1	ASSRQGAWGYT
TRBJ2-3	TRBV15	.	ATSRDRDFTDTQY
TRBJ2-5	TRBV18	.	ASSPQQETQY
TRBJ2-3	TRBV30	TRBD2	AWSVLASGRDTQY
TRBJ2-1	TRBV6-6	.	ASSLTDYNEQF
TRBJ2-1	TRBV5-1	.	ASSLTGARGYNEQF
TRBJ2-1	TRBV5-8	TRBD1	ASSSQGWWGEF
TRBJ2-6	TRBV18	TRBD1	ASSLLTGEPTGANVLT
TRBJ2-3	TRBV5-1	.	ASSLGGTDTQY
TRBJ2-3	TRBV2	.	ASKLGYAQY
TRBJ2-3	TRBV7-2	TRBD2	ASSLSGGFSTDTQY
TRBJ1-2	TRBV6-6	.	ASSYSRGSYGYT
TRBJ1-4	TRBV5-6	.	ASSFRQGPLRGEKLF
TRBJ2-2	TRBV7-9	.	ASSLVGPTGELF
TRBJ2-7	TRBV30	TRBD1	AWSSWTGQY
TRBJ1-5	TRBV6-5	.	ASSYSMGRGPQH
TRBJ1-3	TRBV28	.	ASSPIQGLSGNTIY
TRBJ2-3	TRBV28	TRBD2	ASSYGSGGPRDTQY
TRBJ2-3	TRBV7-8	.	ASRWSQGDTQY
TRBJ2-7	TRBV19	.	ASSIGGAPYEQY
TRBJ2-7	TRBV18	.	ASSPSRLTYEQY
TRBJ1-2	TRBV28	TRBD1	ASSLWRDRGIGYT
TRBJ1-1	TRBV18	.	ASSPLGPGGALTEAF
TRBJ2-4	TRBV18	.	ASSPGGIGNIQY
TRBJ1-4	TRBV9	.	ASSADWNEKLF
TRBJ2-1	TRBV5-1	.	ASSLEASSYNEQF
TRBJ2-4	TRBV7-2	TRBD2	ASSSGLAGVNIQY
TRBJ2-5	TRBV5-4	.	ASRSGQSQETQY
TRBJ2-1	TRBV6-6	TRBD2	ASTIPPGRDEQF
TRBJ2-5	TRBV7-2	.	ASSLAPGTTGSQY
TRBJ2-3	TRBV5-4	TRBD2	ASSGGLAIDTQY
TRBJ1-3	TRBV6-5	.	ASSYSGRAGNTIY
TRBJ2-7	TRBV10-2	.	ASSEGGMYEQY
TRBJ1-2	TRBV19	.	ASGDLGSPNYGYT
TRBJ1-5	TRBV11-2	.	ASSLGGYGSQH
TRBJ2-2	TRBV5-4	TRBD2	ASSLGGGTGELF
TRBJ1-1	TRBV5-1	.	ASSLGTPPGQNTEAF
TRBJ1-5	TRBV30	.	AWSVRGAGQPQH
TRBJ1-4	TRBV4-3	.	ASSQEPQGRSYYGEEKLF
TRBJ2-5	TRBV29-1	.	SALRGRGETQY
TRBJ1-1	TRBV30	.	AWNRPSKAF
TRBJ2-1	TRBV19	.	ASSKSGRGAYNEQF
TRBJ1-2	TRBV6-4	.	ASSDRDISEYGYT
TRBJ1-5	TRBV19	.	ASSIGGDQPQH
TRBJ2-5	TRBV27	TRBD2	ASSSGLAGGPGETQY
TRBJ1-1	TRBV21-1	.	ASSKEAF
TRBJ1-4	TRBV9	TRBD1	ASSVRQGNGEKLF